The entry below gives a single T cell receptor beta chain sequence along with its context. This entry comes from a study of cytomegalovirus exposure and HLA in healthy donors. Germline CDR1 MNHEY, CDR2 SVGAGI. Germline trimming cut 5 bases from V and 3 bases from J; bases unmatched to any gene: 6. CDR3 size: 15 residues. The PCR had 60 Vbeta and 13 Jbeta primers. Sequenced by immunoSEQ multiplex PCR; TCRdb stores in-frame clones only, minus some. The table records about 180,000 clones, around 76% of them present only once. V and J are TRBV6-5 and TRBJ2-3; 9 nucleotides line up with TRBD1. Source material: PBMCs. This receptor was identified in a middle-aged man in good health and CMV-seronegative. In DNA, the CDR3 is TGTGCCAGCAGTCCAAGGGACAGGGTGACAGATACGCAGTATTTT. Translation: CASSPRDRVTDTQYF.